The 9 T cell receptor beta chains below were found in one sample sequenced in a study of T cell responses to AZD1222 COVID-19 vaccine (dated by TCRdb to the early 2020s). Libraries were made using the immunoSEQ multiplex PCR assay. Entries here come from immuneACCESS through TCRdb and include only in-frame sequences with V and J called. Some clones fail to appear in such tables; in the studies checked, an unresolved V gene covers under half of the shortfall, and the cause of the remainder is unknown. The sample table holds roughly 120,000 clones, of which roughly 84% were seen once. The top ten clones comprise roughly 10% of the sample. Reading the label with the study, this specimen's time point is: baseline before first vaccination. Sequenced material: peripheral blood, taken on day 0 of AZD1222 vaccination. The receptors originated from an adult in good health.

The V gene is TRBV5-1, the J gene TRBJ2-7, with 7 bases aligning to TRBD1. V lost 0 bases to trimming and J lost 2 bases; unmatched junction nucleotides: 5. The CDR3 sequence is 15 residues long. Germline V gene lookup returns CDR1 SGHRS and CDR2 YFSETQ. CDR3 DNA sequence: TGCGCCAGCAGCTTGGGACAGGGAAACGCCTACGAGCAGTACTTC. The encoded protein is CASSLGQGNAYEQYF.

V gene TRBV15 combines with J gene TRBJ2-4; D is uncertain. This CDR3 is built from 11 residues. Germline lookup yields CDR1 LNHNV and CDR2 YYDKDF (reference sequence). The V end was cut by 3 bases, the J end by 10 bases, with 7 bases between. The CDR3 spells CATSRRQIQYF. CDR3 bases: TGTGCCACCAGCAGGAGGCAGATTCAGTACTTC.

The J gene is TRBJ2-1, the V gene TRBV5-6; TRBD2 is a possible D gene (6 bases). The germline V gene encodes CDR1 SGHDT and CDR2 YYEEEE. V lost 4 bases to trimming and J lost 2 bases, with 16 bases between them. There are 16 residues in the CDR3. Here the CDR3 reads CASSQEVGGTYNEQFF. The CDR3, as DNA: TGTGCCAGCAGCCAGGAGGTGGGGGGAACCTACAATGAGCAGTTCTTC.

The CDR3 DNA sequence: TGCAGCGTTGGGGGGCAGGTGGCGAATGAGCAGTTCTTC. Translated: CSVGGQVANEQFF. The V and J genes are TRBV29-1 and TRBJ2-1; D is perhaps TRBD1 (6 bases). CDR1 SQVTM and CDR2 ANQGSEA come from the germline V gene. The CDR3 loop spans 13 amino acids. Between the trimmed V and J ends, which lost 4 bases and 7 bases, there was a span of 14 bases.

V usage is TRBV19 and J usage is TRBJ2-5; D remains unclear. Trimming pared 3 bases from V and 2 bases from J, leaving 10 bases between. CDR1 LNHDA and CDR2 SQIVND come from the germline V gene (reference sequence). The CDR3 length is 14 residues. In nucleotides, the CDR3 is TGTGCCAGTAGTATTTGGCACGCACAAGAGACCCAGTACTTC. Translating gives CASSIWHAQETQYF. Full variable domain (rest looked up from reference TRBV19 and TRBJ2-5): DGGITQSPKYLFRKEGQNVTLSCEQNLNHDAMYWYRQDPGQGLRLIYYSQIVNDFQKGDIAEGYSVSREKKESFPLTVTSAQKNPTAFYLCASSIWHAQETQYFGPGTRLLVL.

The genes are TRBV5-1 and TRBJ2-2; D tentatively reads TRBD1 or TRBD2 (6 bases each). Trimming cost V 1 base and J 3 bases, with 10 bases left between them. The CDR3 has 15 amino acids. Germline V gene lookup returns CDR1 SGHRS and CDR2 YFSETQ. The CDR3 loop reads CASSLWGAHTGELFF. The CDR3 coding sequence is TGCGCCAGCAGCTTGTGGGGGGCGCACACCGGGGAGCTGTTTTTT.

J is TRBJ1-6 and V is TRBV2, with TRBD1 as a possible D gene (5 bases). The CDR3 runs 13 residues. Trimming took off 8 bases at V and 5 bases at J, with 10 bases between the two ends. CDR1 SNHLY and CDR2 FYNNEI come from the germline V gene. Here the CDR3 reads CASSRVDNSPLHF. As DNA, the CDR3 is TGTGCCAGCTCCAGGGTAGATAATTCACCCCTCCACTTT.

V usage is TRBV6-4 and J usage is TRBJ2-2; 7 bases map to TRBD1. CDR1 is MRHNA, CDR2 SNTAGT, per germline. The length of the CDR3 is 15 residues. Losses at the gene ends were 6 bases for V and 6 bases for J; bases not matched to a gene: 10. The CDR3, as DNA: TGTGCCAGCAGGAGGAACGGACAGGTGGCCGGGGAGCTGTTTTTT. Translating gives CASRRNGQVAGELFF.

The rearrangement links TRBV19 to TRBJ2-7, with TRBD2 matching 10 bases. The trim removed 3 bases at V and 0 bases at J, leaving 2 bases unmatched. CDR1 is LNHDA, CDR2 SQIVND, per germline (reference sequence). This CDR3 has 15 amino acids. The chain's CDR3 is CASSISGRSSYEQYF. The CDR3 coding sequence is TGTGCCAGTAGTATTAGCGGGAGGAGCTCCTACGAGCAGTACTTC.